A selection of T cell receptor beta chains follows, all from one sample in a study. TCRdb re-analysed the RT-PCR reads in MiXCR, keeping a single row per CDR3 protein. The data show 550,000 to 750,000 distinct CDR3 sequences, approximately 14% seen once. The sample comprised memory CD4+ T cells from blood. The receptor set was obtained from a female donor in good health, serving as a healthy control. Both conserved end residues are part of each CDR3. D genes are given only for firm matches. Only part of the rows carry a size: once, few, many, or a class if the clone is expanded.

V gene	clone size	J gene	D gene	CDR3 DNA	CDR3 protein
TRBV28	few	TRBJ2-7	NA	TGTGCCAGCACGCGGGCGGGACTGACCTACGAGCAGTACTTC	CASTRAGLTYEQYF
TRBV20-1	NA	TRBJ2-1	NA	TGCAGTGCTAGAGACCTCACCCAACGGGGCCACTACAATGAGCAGTTCTTC	CSARDLTQRGHYNEQFF
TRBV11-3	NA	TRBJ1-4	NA	TGTGCCAGCAGCTTTTTAGGTGATGAAAAACTGTTTTTT	CASSFLGDEKLFF
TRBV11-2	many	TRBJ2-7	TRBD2	TGTGCCAGCAGCGGGGGGGGCTACGAGCAGTACTTC	CASSGGGYEQYF
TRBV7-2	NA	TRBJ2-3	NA	TGTGCCAGCAGCCTTCATCGGGGCGGGATAGATACGCAGTATTTT	CASSLHRGGIDTQYF
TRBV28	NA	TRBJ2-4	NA	TGTGCCAGCAGTTCCCGGGGCCCCGACATTCAGTACTTC	CASSSRGPDIQYF
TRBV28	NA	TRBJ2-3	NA	TGTGCCAGCAGTTTCAATCTGGGTCTGACCTCCCGAGAACGGTATTTT	CASSFNLGLTSRERYF
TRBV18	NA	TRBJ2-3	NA	TGTGCCAGCTCACCGGGACAGCGGAGGGCAGATACGCAGTATTTT	CASSPGQRRADTQYF
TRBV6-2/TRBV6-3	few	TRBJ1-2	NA	TGTGCCAGCAGACGGACAATATTCGGCTACACCTTC	CASRRTIFGYTF
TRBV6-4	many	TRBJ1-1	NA	TGTGCCAGCAGGCAGGGTTGGAACACTGAAGCTTTCTTT	CASRQGWNTEAFF
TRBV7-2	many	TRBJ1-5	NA	TGTGCCAGCAGCTTAGGGACAGTTAGACAGCCCCAGCATTTT	CASSLGTVRQPQHF
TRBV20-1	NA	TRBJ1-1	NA	TGCAGTGCTTTAGTCAAGCAAACTGAAGCTTTCTTT	CSALVKQTEAFF
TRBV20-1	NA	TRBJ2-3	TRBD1	TGCAGTGGTAGAGATCCTGACAGGGGGTCGACAGATACGCAGTATTTT	CSGRDPDRGSTDTQYF
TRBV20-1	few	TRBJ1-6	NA	TGCAGTGCTAGAGTGGACACGGTGGATTCACCCCTCCACTTT	CSARVDTVDSPLHF
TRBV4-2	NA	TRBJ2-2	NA	TGTGCCAGCAGCCAAGAGACAAACTATGGCTACACCGGGGAGCTGTTTTTT	CASSQETNYGYTGELFF
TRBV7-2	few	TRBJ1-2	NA	TGTGCCAGCAGTTCTAGGGACGGAGGGGACTATGGCTACACCTTC	CASSSRDGGDYGYTF
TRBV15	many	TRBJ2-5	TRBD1	TGTGCCACCAGCAGAGACAGGGGGTTCCAAGAGACCCAGTACTTC	CATSRDRGFQETQYF
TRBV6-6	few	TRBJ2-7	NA	TGTGCCAGCAGTTACTCGGAAGTGACCTACGAGCAGTACTTC	CASSYSEVTYEQYF
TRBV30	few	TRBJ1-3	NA	TGTGCTACGCAGGGCGGAGGGACAGGAAACACCATATATTTT	CATQGGGTGNTIYF
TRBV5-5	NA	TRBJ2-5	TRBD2	TGTGCCAGCAGCTGGGGCCCTAGCGGGAGTGAGACCCAGTACTTC	CASSWGPSGSETQYF
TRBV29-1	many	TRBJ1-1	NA	TGCAGCGGAAGAGGGGGGGAAATAATGAACACTGAAGCTTTCTTT	CSGRGGEIMNTEAFF
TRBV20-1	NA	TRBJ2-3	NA	TGCAGTGCTAAGGAGGGCACAGATACGCAGTATTTT	CSAKEGTDTQYF
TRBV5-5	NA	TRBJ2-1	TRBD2	TGTGCCAGCAGCTCCCGGACTAGCGGGGGAGGCGAGCAGTTCTTC	CASSSRTSGGGEQFF
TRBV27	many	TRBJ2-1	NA	TGTGCCAGCAGTTTAACGCTGCGCGCTACCTACAATGAGCAGTTCTTC	CASSLTLRATYNEQFF
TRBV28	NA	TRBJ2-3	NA	TGTGCCAGTAGCAGTGTCAGATACACAGATACGCAGTATTTT	CASSSVRYTDTQYF
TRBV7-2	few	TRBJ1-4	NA	TGTGCCAGCAGTCGTCACCAGGGGTCCGAAGGAGAAAAACTGTTTTTT	CASSRHQGSEGEKLFF
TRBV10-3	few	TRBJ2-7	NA	TGTGCCATCAGTGAGTCGCAGGGACTCTACGAGCAGTACTTC	CAISESQGLYEQYF
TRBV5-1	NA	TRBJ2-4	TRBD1	TGCGCCAGCTACGCAGGACAGGGTAGGGGAAACATTCAGTACTTC	CASYAGQGRGNIQYF
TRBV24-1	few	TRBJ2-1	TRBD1	TGTGCCACCAGTGAATCCGGGACAGGGAGATACAATGAGCAGTTCTTC	CATSESGTGRYNEQFF
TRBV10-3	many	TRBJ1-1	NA	TGTGCCATCAGTGAGTCAGGGGACTCTCGGGGAGCGAACACTGAAGCTTTCTTT	CAISESGDSRGANTEAFF
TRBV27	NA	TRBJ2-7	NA	TGTGCCAGCAGGAAGATTGACTCCTACGAGCAGTACTTC	CASRKIDSYEQYF
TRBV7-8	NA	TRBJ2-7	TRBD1	TGTGCCAGCAGCCCAAGACAGGGGGCACCCACATTCTCCTACGAGCAGTACTTC	CASSPRQGAPTFSYEQYF
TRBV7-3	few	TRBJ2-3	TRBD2	TGTGCCAGCAGCTATAGCGGGGGGGCGTCAGATACGCAGTATTTT	CASSYSGGASDTQYF
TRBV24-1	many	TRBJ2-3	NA	TGTGCCACCAGTCATTCCGCGGATACGCAGTATTTT	CATSHSADTQYF
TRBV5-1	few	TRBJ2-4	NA	TGCGCCAGCAGCTTGGACGGCAGCCAGCAGTACATTCAGTACTTC	CASSLDGSQQYIQYF
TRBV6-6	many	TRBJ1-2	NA	TGTGCCAGCACTATCCCCGACAGAGACTATGGCTACACCTTC	CASTIPDRDYGYTF
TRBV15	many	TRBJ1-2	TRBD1	TGTGCCACCAGCAACGGACAGGGGGAATATGGCTACACCTTC	CATSNGQGEYGYTF
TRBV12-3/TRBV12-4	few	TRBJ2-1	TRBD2	TGTGCCAGCAGAAGACTAGCGGGAGGAAACAATGAGCAGTTCTTC	CASRRLAGGNNEQFF
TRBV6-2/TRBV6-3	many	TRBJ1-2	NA	TGTGCCAGCAGTTACCGTGACTATTATGGCTACACCTTC	CASSYRDYYGYTF
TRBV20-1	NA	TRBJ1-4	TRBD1	TGCAGTGCTCCTCTCGACAGGGGGAATGAAAAACTGTTTTTT	CSAPLDRGNEKLFF